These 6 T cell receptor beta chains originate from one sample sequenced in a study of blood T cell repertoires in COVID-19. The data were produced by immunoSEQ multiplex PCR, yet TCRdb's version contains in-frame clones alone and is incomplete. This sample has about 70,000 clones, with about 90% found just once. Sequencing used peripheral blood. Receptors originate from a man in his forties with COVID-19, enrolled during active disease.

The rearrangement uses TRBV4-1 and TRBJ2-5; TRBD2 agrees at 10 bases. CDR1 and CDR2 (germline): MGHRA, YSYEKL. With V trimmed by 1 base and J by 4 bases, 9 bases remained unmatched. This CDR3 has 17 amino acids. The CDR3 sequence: CASSQGPSGGSGETQYF. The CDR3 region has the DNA TGCGCCAGCAGCCAAGGGCCTAGCGGGGGCTCGGGAGAGACCCAGTACTTC.

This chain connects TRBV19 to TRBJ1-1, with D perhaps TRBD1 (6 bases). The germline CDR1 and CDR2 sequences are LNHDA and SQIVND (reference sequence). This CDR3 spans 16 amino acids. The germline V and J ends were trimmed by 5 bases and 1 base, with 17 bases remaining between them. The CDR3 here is CASSWGSRTANTEAFF. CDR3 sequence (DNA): TGTGCCAGTAGTTGGGGATCCAGGACAGCGAACACTGAAGCTTTCTTT.

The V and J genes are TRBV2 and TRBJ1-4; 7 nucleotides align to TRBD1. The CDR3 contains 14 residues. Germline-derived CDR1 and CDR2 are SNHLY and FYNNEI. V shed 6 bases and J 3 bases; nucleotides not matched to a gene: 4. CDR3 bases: TGTGCCAGCAGACCGACAGGGTCTAATGAAAAACTGTTTTTT. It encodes CASRPTGSNEKLFF.

The CDR3 reads CASSQVTGQGGKLFF. CDR3 in DNA: TGTGCCAGCAGCCAAGTAACGGGACAGGGGGGAAAACTGTTTTTT. V gene TRBV3-1 (or the pseudogene TRBV3-2) combines with J gene TRBJ1-4, with 11 bases identical to TRBD1. Germline V gene sequence: CDR1 LGHDT, CDR2 YNNKEL (reference sequence). The CDR3 loop spans 15 amino acids. With V trimmed by 1 base and J by 10 bases, 5 bases remained unmatched.

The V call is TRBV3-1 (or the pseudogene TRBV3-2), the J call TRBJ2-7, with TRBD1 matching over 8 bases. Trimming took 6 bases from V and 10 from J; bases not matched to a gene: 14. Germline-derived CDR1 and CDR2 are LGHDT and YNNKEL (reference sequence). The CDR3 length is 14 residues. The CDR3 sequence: CASSNFGQGGDQYF. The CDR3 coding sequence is TGTGCCAGCAGTAATTTTGGACAGGGTGGCGATCAGTACTTC.

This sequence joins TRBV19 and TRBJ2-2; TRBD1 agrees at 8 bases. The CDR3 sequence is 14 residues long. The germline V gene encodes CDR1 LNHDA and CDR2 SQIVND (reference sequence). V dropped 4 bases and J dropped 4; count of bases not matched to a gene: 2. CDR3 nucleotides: TGTGCCAGTAGTACAGGGGGCAGCACCGGGGAGCTGTTTTTT. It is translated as CASSTGGSTGELFF.